What follows describes a single T cell receptor beta chain. Original processing notes: Amplification with reference gene primers provided the estimates of nucleated cell counts. Sequencing was performed with immunoSEQ multiplex PCR; in TCRdb, only in-frame clones are kept and a portion is missing. D and trimming come from the DNA, and the V and J calls and clone size come from that table. The table includes 150,000 to 200,000 clones, about 90% detected once. This specimen belongs to a study of blood T cell repertoires in COVID-19. Study summary: Italy, Spain and the United States were the sources of the convalescent and acute COVID-19 samples. PBMCs, B-cell-depleted T cells, or T cells provided the cDNA or gDNA that made up the material.

V lost 1 base, J lost 1 base, and 3 bases stayed unmatched. This CDR3 comprises 15 residues. Germline values: CDR1 KGHSH, CDR2 LQKENI. Participant-given clinical history determined each cohort assignment. Source material: PBMCs or T cells enriched from blood (not recorded which). The J gene is TRBJ1-1, the V gene TRBV18; TRBD1 matches 7 bases. The TCR originated in a human donor with acute COVID-19. The donor label of this sample is uncertain. As DNA, the CDR3 is TGTGCCAGCTCACCACTGGGGACAGCGAACACTGAAGCTTTCTTT. Encoded protein: CASSPLGTANTEAFF.